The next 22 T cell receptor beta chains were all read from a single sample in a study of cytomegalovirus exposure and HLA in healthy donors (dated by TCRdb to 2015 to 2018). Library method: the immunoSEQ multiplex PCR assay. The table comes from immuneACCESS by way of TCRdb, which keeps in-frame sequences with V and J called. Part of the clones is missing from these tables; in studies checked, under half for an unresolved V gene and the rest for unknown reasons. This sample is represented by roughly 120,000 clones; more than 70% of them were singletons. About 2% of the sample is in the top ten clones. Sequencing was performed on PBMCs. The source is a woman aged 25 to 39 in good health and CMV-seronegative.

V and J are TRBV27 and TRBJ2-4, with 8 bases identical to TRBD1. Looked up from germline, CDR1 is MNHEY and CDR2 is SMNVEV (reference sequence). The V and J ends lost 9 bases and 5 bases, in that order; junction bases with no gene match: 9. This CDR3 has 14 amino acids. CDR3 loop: CARTGGQVENIQYF. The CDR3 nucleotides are TGTGCCAGGACTGGGGGACAGGTGGAAAACATTCAGTACTTC.

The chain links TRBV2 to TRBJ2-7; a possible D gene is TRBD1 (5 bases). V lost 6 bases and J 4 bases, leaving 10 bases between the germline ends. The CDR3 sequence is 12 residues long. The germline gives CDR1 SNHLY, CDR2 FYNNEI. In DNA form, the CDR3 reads TGTGCCAGCAGCGCTAGGGGATACGAGCAGTACTTC. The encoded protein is CASSARGYEQYF.

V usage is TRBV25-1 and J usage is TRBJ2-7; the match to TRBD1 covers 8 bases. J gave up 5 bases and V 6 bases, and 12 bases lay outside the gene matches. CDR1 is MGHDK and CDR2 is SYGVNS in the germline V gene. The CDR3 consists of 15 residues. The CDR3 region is CASSRGQGSIHEQYF. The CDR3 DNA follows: TGTGCCAGCAGCAGAGGACAGGGAAGCATCCACGAGCAGTACTTC.

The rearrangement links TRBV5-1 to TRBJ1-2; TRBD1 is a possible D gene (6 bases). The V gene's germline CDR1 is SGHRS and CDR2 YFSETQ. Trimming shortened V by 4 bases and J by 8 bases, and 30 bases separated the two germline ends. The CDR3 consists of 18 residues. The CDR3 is CASSESPVVQKGHGGYTF. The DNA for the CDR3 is TGCGCCAGCAGCGAGTCCCCGGTGGTCCAAAAGGGACATGGGGGCTACACCTTC.

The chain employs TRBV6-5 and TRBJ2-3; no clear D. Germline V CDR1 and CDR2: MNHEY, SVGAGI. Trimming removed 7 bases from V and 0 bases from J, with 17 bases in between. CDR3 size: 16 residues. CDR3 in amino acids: CASNYGPSPSTDTQYF. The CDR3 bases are TGTGCCAGCAATTATGGGCCATCGCCTAGCACAGATACGCAGTATTTT.

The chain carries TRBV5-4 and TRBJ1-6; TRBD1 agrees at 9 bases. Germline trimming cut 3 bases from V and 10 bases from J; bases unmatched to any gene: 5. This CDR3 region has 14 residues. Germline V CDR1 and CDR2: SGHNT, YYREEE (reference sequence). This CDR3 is CASSWGQGGSPLHF. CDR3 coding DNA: TGTGCCAGCAGCTGGGGACAGGGCGGGTCACCCCTCCACTTT. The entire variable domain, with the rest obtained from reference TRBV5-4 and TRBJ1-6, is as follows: ETGVTQSPTHLIKTRGQQVTLRCSSQSGHNTVSWYQQALGQGPQFIFQYYREEENGRGNFPPRFSGLQFPNYSSELNVNALELDDSALYLCASSWGQGGSPLHFGNGTRLTVT.

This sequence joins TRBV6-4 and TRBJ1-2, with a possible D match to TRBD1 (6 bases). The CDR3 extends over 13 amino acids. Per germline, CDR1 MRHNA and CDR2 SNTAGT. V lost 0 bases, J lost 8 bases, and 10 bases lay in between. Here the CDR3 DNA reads TGTGCCAGCAGTGACTCCGGCAGGGGAGGCTACACCTTC. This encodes CASSDSGRGGYTF.

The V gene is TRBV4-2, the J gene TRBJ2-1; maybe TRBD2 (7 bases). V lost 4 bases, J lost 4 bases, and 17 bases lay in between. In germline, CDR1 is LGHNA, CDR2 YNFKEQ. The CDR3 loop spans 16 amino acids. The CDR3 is CASSRAKGGGYNEQFF. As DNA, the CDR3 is TGTGCCAGCAGCCGGGCAAAGGGGGGGGGATACAATGAGCAGTTCTTC.

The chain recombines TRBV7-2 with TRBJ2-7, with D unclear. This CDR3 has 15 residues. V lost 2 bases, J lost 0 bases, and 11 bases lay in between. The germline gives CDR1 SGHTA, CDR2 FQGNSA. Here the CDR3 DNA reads TGTGCCAGCAGCTTATGGCACCCCAGCTCCTACGAGCAGTACTTC. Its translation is CASSLWHPSSYEQYF.

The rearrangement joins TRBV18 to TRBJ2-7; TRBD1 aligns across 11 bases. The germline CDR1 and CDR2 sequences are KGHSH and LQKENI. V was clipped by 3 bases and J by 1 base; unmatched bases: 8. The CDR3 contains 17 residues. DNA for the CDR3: TGTGCCAGCTCACCCACCCGGACAGGGGGCCCATCCTACGAGCAGTACTTC. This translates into CASSPTRTGGPSYEQYF.

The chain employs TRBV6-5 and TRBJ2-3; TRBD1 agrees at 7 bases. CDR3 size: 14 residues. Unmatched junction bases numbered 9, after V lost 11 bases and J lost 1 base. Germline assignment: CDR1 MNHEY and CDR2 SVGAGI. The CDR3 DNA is TGTGCCTCGGGTAGAGGGACAGGCACAGATACGCAGTATTTT. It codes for CASGRGTGTDTQYF.

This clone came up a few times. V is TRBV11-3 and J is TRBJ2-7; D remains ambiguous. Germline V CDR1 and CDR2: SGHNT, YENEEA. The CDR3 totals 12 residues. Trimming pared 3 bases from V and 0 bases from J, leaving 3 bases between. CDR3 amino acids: CASSFLSYEQYF. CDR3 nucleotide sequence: TGTGCCAGCAGCTTCCTCTCCTACGAGCAGTACTTC.

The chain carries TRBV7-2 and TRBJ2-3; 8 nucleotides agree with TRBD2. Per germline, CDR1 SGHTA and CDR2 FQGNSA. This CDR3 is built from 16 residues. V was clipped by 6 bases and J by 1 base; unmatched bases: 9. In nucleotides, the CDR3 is TGTGCCAGCAGTACGACGGCGCGGGGGGGCACAGATACGCAGTATTTT. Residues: CASSTTARGGTDTQYF.

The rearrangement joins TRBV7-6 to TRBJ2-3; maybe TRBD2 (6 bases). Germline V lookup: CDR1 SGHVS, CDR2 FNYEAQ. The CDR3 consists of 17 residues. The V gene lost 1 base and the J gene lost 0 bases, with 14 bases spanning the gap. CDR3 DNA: TGTGCCAGCAGCTTAGAACGGGCGGGGTCTAGCACAGATACGCAGTATTTT. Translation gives CASSLERAGSSTDTQYF. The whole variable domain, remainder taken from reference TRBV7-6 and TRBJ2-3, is GAGVSQSPRYKVTKRGQDVALRCDPISGHVSLYWYRQALGQGPEFLTYFNYEAQQDKSGLPNDRFSAERPEGSISTLTIQRTEQRDSAMYRCASSLERAGSSTDTQYFGPGTRLTVL.

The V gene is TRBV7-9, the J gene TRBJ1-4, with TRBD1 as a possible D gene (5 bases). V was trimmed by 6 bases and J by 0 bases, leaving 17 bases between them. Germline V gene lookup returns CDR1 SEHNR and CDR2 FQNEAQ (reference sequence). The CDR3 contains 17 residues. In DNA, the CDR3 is TGTGCCAGCAGTATAACCAAGGGGTTTGCAACTAATGAAAAACTGTTTTTT. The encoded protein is CASSITKGFATNEKLFF.

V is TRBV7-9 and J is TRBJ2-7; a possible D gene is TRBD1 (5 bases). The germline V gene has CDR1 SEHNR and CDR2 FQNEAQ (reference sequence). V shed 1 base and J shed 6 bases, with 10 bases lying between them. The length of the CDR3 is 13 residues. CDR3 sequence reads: CASSLVQGGEQYF. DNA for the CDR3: TGTGCCAGCAGCTTAGTCCAGGGCGGCGAGCAGTACTTC.

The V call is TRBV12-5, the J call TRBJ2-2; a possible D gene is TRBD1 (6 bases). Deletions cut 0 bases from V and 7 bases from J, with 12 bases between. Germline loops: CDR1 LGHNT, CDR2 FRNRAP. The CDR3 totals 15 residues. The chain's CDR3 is CASGLVLQGFGELFF. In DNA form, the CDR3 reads TGTGCTAGTGGTTTGGTACTACAGGGCTTCGGGGAGCTGTTTTTT. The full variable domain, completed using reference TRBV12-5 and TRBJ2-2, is DARVTQTPRHKVTEMGQEVTMRCQPILGHNTVFWYRQTMMQGLELLAYFRNRAPLDDSGMPKDRFSAEMPDATLATLKIQPSEPRDSAVYFCASGLVLQGFGELFFGEGSRLTVL.

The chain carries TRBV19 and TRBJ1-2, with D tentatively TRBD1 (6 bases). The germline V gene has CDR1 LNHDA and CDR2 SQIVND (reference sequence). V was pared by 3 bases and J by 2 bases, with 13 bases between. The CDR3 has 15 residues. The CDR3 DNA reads TGTGCCAGTAGTATGCCAGGGGATTCGAACTATGGCTACACCTTC. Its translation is CASSMPGDSNYGYTF.

In DNA, the CDR3 is TGTGCCAGCAGCTTACCCGGGACAGGGGATGGCTACACCTTC. Translated: CASSLPGTGDGYTF. The chain employs TRBV13 and TRBJ1-2, with 10 bases aligning to TRBD1. The V gene end was trimmed by 2 bases and the J gene end by 6 bases; junction bases not matched to a gene: 3. The CDR3 length is 14 residues. In germline, CDR1 is PRHDT, CDR2 FYEKMQ (reference sequence).

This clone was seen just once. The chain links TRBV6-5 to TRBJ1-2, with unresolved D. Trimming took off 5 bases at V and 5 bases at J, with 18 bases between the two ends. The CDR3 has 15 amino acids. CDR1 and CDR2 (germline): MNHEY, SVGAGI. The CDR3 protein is CASSPRGMLRYGYTF. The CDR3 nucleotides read TGTGCCAGCAGTCCCCGGGGAATGCTTAGGTATGGCTACACCTTC.

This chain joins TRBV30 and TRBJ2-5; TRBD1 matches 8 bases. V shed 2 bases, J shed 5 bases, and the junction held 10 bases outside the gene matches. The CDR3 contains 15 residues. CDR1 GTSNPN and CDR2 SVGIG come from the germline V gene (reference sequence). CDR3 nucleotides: TGTGCCTGGAGTCCTAGGCAGGGGGCCCGGGAGACCCAGTACTTC. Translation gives CAWSPRQGARETQYF.

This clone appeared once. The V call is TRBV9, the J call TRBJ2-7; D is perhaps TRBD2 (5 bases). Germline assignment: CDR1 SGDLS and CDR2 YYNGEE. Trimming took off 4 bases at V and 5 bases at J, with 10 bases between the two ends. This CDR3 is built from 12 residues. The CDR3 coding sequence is TGTGCCAGCAGCCCCCAGGAGGACGAGCAGTACTTC. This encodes CASSPQEDEQYF.